Here is one T cell receptor (beta chain) with its context. This sample is drawn from a study of shared clonotypes between healthy human individuals. The germline V and J ends were trimmed by 5 bases and 8 bases, with 18 bases remaining between them. CDR1 and CDR2 (germline): LNHDA, SQIVND (reference sequence). The CDR3 extends over 14 amino acids. Several immunoSEQ 96-well plates shared each subset's DNA, each plate a replicate. The repertoire was sequenced with immunoSEQ multiplex PCR; TCRdb's copy has only in-frame clones and lacks some. The sample gives about 960,000 clones, over 75% of which show up once; about 1.5% is in the top ten.

The clonotype comes from a man aged 18 to 29 in good health. Specimen: memory CD4+ T cells sorted from blood. Subset reported: CD45RA-negative fraction. The chain combines TRBV19 with TRBJ2-5; a weak D match, TRBD2 (6 bases). The CDR3 DNA reads as TGTGCCAGTAGTGCTGATCTGGCGGGGAGTACCCAGTACTTC. This gives the protein CASSADLAGSTQYF.